The 20 T cell receptor beta chains listed next were all sequenced from one sample in a study of T cell repertoires in cytomegalovirus infection. For these TCRs, the target antigens are not known. A single record per CDR3 protein comes from TCRdb applying MiXCR to the reads. The sample includes roughly 990,000 distinct CDR3 sequences, around 32% seen only once; the top ten take around 15%. Sequences were derived from cultured CD8+ T cells from PBMCs, sampled from culture after CMV antigen stimulation. The receptors come from a human donor in good health (CMV status not recorded). Some clones in this sample may be carry-over from other donors' samples.

A few counts support this clonotype. The chain is built from TRBV7-2 and TRBJ2-3, with 9 bases matching TRBD2. CDR1 is SGHTA and CDR2 is FQGNSA in the germline V gene. Losses at the gene ends were 2 bases for V and 6 bases for J; bases not matched to a gene: 6. This CDR3 has 15 residues. The CDR3 DNA reads as TGTGCCAGCAGCTTATGGGGCGGGGGGGCTGATACGCAGTATTTT. This codes for CASSLWGGGADTQYF.

This rearrangement joins TRBV19 to TRBJ2-2; D might be TRBD1 (6 bases). The CDR3 length is 14 residues. Germline V lookup: CDR1 LNHDA, CDR2 SQIVND (reference sequence). Trimming removed 5 bases from V and 4 bases from J, with 11 bases in between. DNA of the CDR3: TGTGCCAGTAGTGTCGACAGGACCACCGGGGAGCTGTTTTTT. As protein: CASSVDRTTGELFF.

This clonotype has at least ten counts. This rearrangement joins TRBV7-2 to TRBJ2-2; TRBD2 agrees at 7 bases. Trimming took 8 bases from V and 6 from J; bases not matched to a gene: 6. From germline, CDR1 is SGHTA and CDR2 FQGNSA. This CDR3 is built from 13 residues. CDR3 residues: CASGEGLPGELFF. The CDR3 DNA sequence: TGTGCCAGCGGGGAGGGCCTCCCCGGGGAGCTGTTTTTT.

This rearrangement joins TRBV9 to TRBJ2-1, with D possibly called TRBD1 or TRBD2 (5 bases each). Germline lookup yields CDR1 SGDLS and CDR2 YYNGEE. Trimming shortened V by 0 bases and J by 2 bases, and 12 bases separated the two germline ends. The CDR3 contains 16 residues. This chain's CDR3 is CASSVAGTSTYNEQFF. CDR3 DNA sequence: TGTGCCAGCAGCGTAGCAGGGACCTCAACCTACAATGAGCAGTTCTTC.

The rearrangement joins TRBV15 to TRBJ2-5; 9 nucleotides align to TRBD2. The CDR3 consists of 14 residues. The V gene end was trimmed by 6 bases and the J gene end by 3 bases; junction bases not matched to a gene: 5. The germline V gene has CDR1 LNHNV and CDR2 YYDKDF (reference sequence). The DNA of the CDR3 is TGTGCCACCAGAAGCGGGGGGCATGAAGAGACCCAGTACTTC. Its translation is CATRSGGHEETQYF.

This clonotype occurred a few times. J is TRBJ1-1 and V is TRBV4-1; D is unresolved. With 5 bases removed from V and 4 bases from J, the gap between germline ends came to 17 bases. There are 15 residues in the CDR3. In germline, CDR1 is MGHRA, CDR2 YSYEKL. In DNA form, the CDR3 reads TGCGCCAGCAGCATTAATGGTGTTTTTCCCACTGAAGCTTTCTTT. It encodes CASSINGVFPTEAFF.

This clonotype was recorded at least ten times. This rearrangement joins TRBV7-2 to TRBJ2-3, with 8 bases lining up with TRBD1. CDR3 length: 16 amino acids. Unmatched junction bases numbered 9, after V lost 5 bases and J lost 2 bases. The germline gives CDR1 SGHTA, CDR2 FQGNSA. This CDR3 reads CASSDEQGVLTDTQYF. The DNA for the CDR3 is TGTGCCAGCAGCGACGAACAGGGGGTACTCACAGATACGCAGTATTTT.

The rearrangement links TRBV6-2 or TRBV6-3 to TRBJ2-7; D ambiguous. Germline lookup yields CDR1 MNHEY and CDR2 SVGEGT. Trimming shortened V by 4 bases and J by 3 bases, and 4 bases separated the two germline ends. There are 11 residues in the CDR3. The CDR3 coding sequence is TGTGCCAGCAGTTCCCTCTACGAGCAGTACGTC. Encoded protein: CASSSLYEQYV.

This clonotype was found a few times. The V and J genes are TRBV11-1 and TRBJ2-3; 9 bases agree with TRBD1. Looked up from germline, CDR1 is SGHAT and CDR2 is FQDESV (reference sequence). The J segment lost 5 bases and the V segment lost 8 bases, leaving 11 bases of the junction unmatched. The CDR3 has 15 amino acids. For the CDR3, the DNA is TGTGCCAGCGGCCTAACAGGGGGCGCGGGAGATACGCAGTATTTT. As protein: CASGLTGGAGDTQYF. Supplemented by reference TRBV11-1 and TRBJ2-3, the full variable domain reads EAEVAQSPRYKITEKSQAVAFWCDPISGHATLYWYRQILGQGPELLVQFQDESVVDDSQLPKDRFSAERLKGVDSTLKIQPAELGDSAMYLCASGLTGGAGDTQYFGPGTRLTVL.

This chain joins TRBV29-1 and TRBJ2-2; possibly TRBD1 or TRBD2 for D (6 bases each). Trimming left V 6 bases short and J 2 bases short, with 10 bases between. The CDR3 is made up of 13 amino acids. The germline CDR1 and CDR2 sequences are SQVTM and ANQGSEA. For the CDR3, the DNA is TGCAGCGTGGGGGCGGGAAACACCGGGGAGCTGTTTTTT. It translates to CSVGAGNTGELFF.

In this sample, this clonotype turned up many times. The chain combines TRBV6-1 with TRBJ2-7, with 10 bases that match TRBD1. J was trimmed by 2 bases and V by 3 bases; bases with no gene match: 1. The CDR3 consists of 14 residues. Germline V CDR1 and CDR2: MNHNS, SASEGT. The CDR3 DNA reads TGTGCCAGCAGTGACGGACAGGGGGCCTACGAGCAGTACGTC. The encoded protein is CASSDGQGAYEQYV.

Only a few counts were recorded for this clonotype. The genes are TRBV7-9 and TRBJ2-1, with 7 bases fitting TRBD2. The length of the CDR3 is 16 residues. J was trimmed by 8 bases and V by 7 bases; bases with no gene match: 17. Germline V gene sequence: CDR1 SEHNR, CDR2 FQNEAQ (reference sequence). The CDR3 protein is CASIDHGGGLSYEQFF. The CDR3 DNA is TGTGCCAGCATCGACCATGGCGGGGGTTTGAGCTATGAGCAGTTCTTC.

The chain is built from TRBV4-3 and TRBJ2-2; unclear D gene. Germline V lookup: CDR1 LGHNA, CDR2 YSLEER. Trimming took off 7 bases at V and 9 bases at J, with 15 bases between the two ends. This CDR3 is 13 amino acids long. The CDR3 coding sequence is TGCGCCAGCACCCCGGGCGTCGGACGGGAGCTGTTTTTT. Translating it yields CASTPGVGRELFF.

This clonotype has just a few counts. V is TRBV4-3 and J is TRBJ2-1; unclear D gene. V shed 0 bases and J shed 2 bases, with 14 bases lying between them. This CDR3 has 17 amino acids. The germline gives CDR1 LGHNA, CDR2 YSLEER. DNA for the CDR3: TGCGCCAGCAGCCAAGACCTACCGGGCAATCCCTACAATGAGCAGTTCTTC. This sequence encodes CASSQDLPGNPYNEQFF.

Ten or more counts support this clonotype. The chain is built from TRBV12-3 or TRBV12-4 and TRBJ2-7; TRBD2 aligns across 7 bases. The trim removed 3 bases at V and 6 bases at J, leaving 2 bases unmatched. The CDR3 contains 12 residues. The CDR3 sequence: CASSFPGGEQYF. In nucleotides, the CDR3 is TGTGCCAGCAGTTTCCCGGGGGGCGAGCAGTACTTC.

The genes are TRBV7-9 and TRBJ2-3; D call uncertain. Trimming stripped 7 bases from V and 2 bases from J, with 13 bases between. Germline V CDR1 and CDR2: SEHNR, FQNEAQ (reference sequence). The CDR3 consists of 14 residues. The CDR3 protein is CASTPPANTDTQYF. CDR3 bases: TGTGCCAGCACCCCCCCAGCTAACACAGATACGCAGTATTTT.

A few counts support this clonotype. The J gene is TRBJ2-5, the V gene TRBV6-7; TRBD2 might be the D (6 bases). TRBV6-7 is labeled an ORF, and its function is uncertain. This CDR3 contains 13 residues. V was clipped by 4 bases and J by 2 bases, with 8 bases between them. CDR3 sequence reads: CASSWREQETQYF. CDR3 DNA sequence: TGTGCCAGCAGTTGGAGGGAACAAGAGACCCAGTACTTC.

This clonotype has just a few counts. This sequence joins TRBV4-1 and TRBJ1-1, with 10 nucleotides matching TRBD1. CDR1 MGHRA and CDR2 YSYEKL come from the germline V gene. CDR3 length equals 17 residues. V lost 0 bases, J lost 6 bases, and 10 bases stayed unmatched. CDR3 residues: CASSQDKGTGADPEAFF. The CDR3 nucleotides are TGCGCCAGCAGCCAAGACAAGGGGACAGGGGCGGACCCTGAAGCTTTCTTT.

This clonotype was seen a handful of times. The chain has TRBV6-1 and TRBJ2-7, with 12 bases aligning to TRBD1. The length of the CDR3 is 16 residues. After removal of 2 bases from V and 9 bases from J, the junction contained 11 bases not matched to a gene. Germline CDR1 is MNHNS and CDR2 is SASEGT. The CDR3 coding sequence is TGTGCCAGCAGTGAACAGGGACAGGGGGCTCGGATACCGCAGTACGTC. It yields the protein CASSEQGQGARIPQYV.

V usage is TRBV10-3 and J usage is TRBJ1-4, with D maybe TRBD1 (5 bases). Trimming removed 11 bases from V and 8 bases from J, with 15 bases in between. Per the germline V gene, CDR1 is ENHRY and CDR2 is SYGVKD. The CDR3 totals 12 residues. CDR3 amino acids: CASGTAPEKLFF. CDR3 nucleotides: TGTGCCTCGGGGACGGCTCCCGAAAAACTGTTTTTT.